This is a list of T cell receptor beta chains from one sample in a study of cytomegalovirus exposure and HLA in healthy donors. This table comes from immunoSEQ multiplex PCR, and its TCRdb copy is limited to in-frame clones, with some not included. Here the sample table reports tens of thousands of clones. Sequencing was done on a sample of PBMCs. Receptors originate from a woman in her thirties or forties in good health and CMV-seronegative. CDR3s include the opening cysteine and the closing phenylalanine or tryptophan. The D gene is left open where the match is weak.

TRBV10-3,TRBD1,TRBJ1-1,TGTGCCATCAGGGAAGACAGGGGGACGACTGAAGCTTTCTTT,CAIREDRGTTEAFF
TRBV29-1,TRBD1,TRBJ2-7,TGCAGCGTCACCGGGACAGGTTCTGCCTACGAGCAGTACTTC,CSVTGTGSAYEQYF
TRBV28,-,TRBJ2-1,TGTGCCAGCAGTTTGGGCGATGAGCAGTTCTTC,CASSLGDEQFF
TRBV9,TRBD1,TRBJ1-3,TGTGCCAGCAGCTCTCGACAGGGACAGGGTAGGAACACCATATATTTT,CASSSRQGQGRNTIYF
TRBV4-2,TRBD2,TRBJ2-1,TGTGCCAGCAGCCAAGATCCCGGACTAGCGGGAGCGGACCCCTCCGACAATGAGCAGTTCTTC,CASSQDPGLAGADPSDNEQFF
TRBV27,TRBD1,TRBJ1-1,TGTGCCAGCAGGCGGACAGGAGATCTGGAAGCTTTCTTT,CASRRTGDLEAFF
TRBV9,TRBD2,TRBJ2-1,TGTGCCAGCAGCGTAGGGGGACTAGCGGGAACTCATGAGCAGTTCTTC,CASSVGGLAGTHEQFF
TRBV2,-,TRBJ1-2,TGTGCCAGCAGTGGATCAGGGATCGGCTATGGCTACACCTTC,CASSGSGIGYGYTF
TRBV2,TRBD1,TRBJ1-5,TGTGCCAGCGAGTCTGGGACAGGCCAGCCCCAGCATTTT,CASESGTGQPQHF
TRBV7-2,-,TRBJ1-2,TGTGCCAGCAGCTTAGATCTACGGGGTAACTATGGCTACACCTTC,CASSLDLRGNYGYTF
TRBV9,TRBD2,TRBJ2-3,TGTGCCAGCAGCGTAGGGGTCGGGACTAGCGGGACCTTCACAGATACGCAGTATTTT,CASSVGVGTSGTFTDTQYF
TRBV6-5,-,TRBJ2-7,TGTGCCAGCAGTTGGGGGGAGACCTCCTACGAGCAGTACTTC,CASSWGETSYEQYF
TRBV2,-,TRBJ2-6,TGTGCCAGCAGTGAACCGGGACAACCATCCACATTTGGGGCCAACGTCCTGACTTTC,CASSEPGQPSTFGANVLTF
TRBV5-1,-,TRBJ1-1,TGCGCCAGCAGCTTGGTCGGAGACACTGAAGCTTTCTTT,CASSLVGDTEAFF
TRBV5-1,-,TRBJ2-5,TGCGCCAGCAGCCTCTCCGGGAAGGAGACCCAGTACTTC,CASSLSGKETQYF
TRBV27,TRBD2,TRBJ2-7,TGTGCCAGCAGTTCGTGGACTAGCAAAACCCACGAGCAGTACTTC,CASSSWTSKTHEQYF
TRBV5-4,TRBD1,TRBJ1-2,TGTGCCAGCACACAAGGGGGGACAGGGGGTTTGGCCTATGGCTACACCTTC,CASTQGGTGGLAYGYTF
TRBV2,-,TRBJ2-1,TGTGCCAGCAGTGCAGGGTTCACCTACAATGAGCAGTTCTTC,CASSAGFTYNEQFF
TRBV27,TRBD2,TRBJ2-1,TGTGCCAGCAGTCTTAGCGGGACCTCCCCCAATGAGCAGTTCTTC,CASSLSGTSPNEQFF
TRBV18,-,TRBJ2-7,TGTGCCAGCTCACTAGAAGCCTACGAGCAGTACTTC,CASSLEAYEQYF
TRBV5-1,TRBD1,TRBJ1-2,TGCGCCAGCAGCGGGGACAGGGGGACGATCGGCTACACCTTC,CASSGDRGTIGYTF
TRBV7-8,TRBD2,TRBJ2-7,TGTGCCAGCAGCCCCCAGGGACTATACGAGCAGTACTTC,CASSPQGLYEQYF